Shown below are 30 T cell receptor beta chains from a single sample sequenced in a study of shared clonotypes between healthy human individuals (dated by TCRdb to 2020 to 2021). Libraries were made using the immunoSEQ multiplex PCR assay. The table comes from immuneACCESS by way of TCRdb, which keeps in-frame sequences with V and J called. Part of the clones is missing from these tables; in studies checked, under half for an unresolved V gene and the rest for unknown reasons. The sample data list a few hundred thousand clones, and almost 97% of these were observed just once. Approximately 0.057% of the sample goes to the ten largest clones. Material: naive CD4+ T cells sorted from blood. The cell subset or site label, as the study defines it: CD45RA+ positively selected. Every receptor here comes from a woman under 40 in good health.

This chain links TRBV27 with TRBJ2-7; D uncertain. Germline CDR1 MNHEY, CDR2 SMNVEV (reference sequence). The ends were cut back, 5 bases at V and 3 bases at J, with 20 bases in the middle. CDR3 length: 16 amino acids. The CDR3 region has the DNA TGTGCCAGCAGTAGAACCCTAGTCAGCCCCCTCTACGAGCAGTACTTC. It yields the protein CASSRTLVSPLYEQYF.

The chain recombines TRBV18 with TRBJ2-3; the match to TRBD1 covers 7 bases. V lost 1 base, J lost 4 bases, and 5 bases stayed unmatched. Germline lookup yields CDR1 KGHSH and CDR2 LQKENI. This CDR3 comprises 15 residues. CDR3 bases: TGTGCCAGCTCACCACAGGGGGCAATCGCAGATACGCAGTATTTT. Translating gives CASSPQGAIADTQYF.

This clone was recorded once. This sequence joins TRBV11-2 and TRBJ2-7; 9 nucleotides align to TRBD2. Germline loops: CDR1 SGHAT, CDR2 FQNNGV. Trimming took 6 bases from V and 3 from J; bases not matched to a gene: 9. The CDR3 is 15 residues long. Here the CDR3 reads CASSPGGSGSYEQYF. The CDR3 DNA is TGTGCCAGCAGTCCAGGTGGTAGCGGGAGCTACGAGCAGTACTTC.

This chain connects TRBV28 to TRBJ2-3; TRBD2 agrees at 15 bases. Germline V lookup: CDR1 MDHEN, CDR2 SYDVKM. The CDR3 runs 20 residues. V was pared by 7 bases and J by 3 bases, with 17 bases of the junction left unmatched. CDR3 sequence: CASTPPPGLAGGPRTDTQYF. The CDR3, as DNA: TGTGCCAGCACCCCGCCCCCAGGACTAGCGGGAGGGCCGCGTACAGATACGCAGTATTTT. The variable domain in full, completed from reference TRBV28 and TRBJ2-3, reads DVKVTQSSRYLVKRTGEKVFLECVQDMDHENMFWYRQDPGLGLRLIYFSYDVKMKEKGDIPEGYSVSREKKERFSLILESASTNQTSMYLCASTPPPGLAGGPRTDTQYFGPGTRLTVL.

The CDR3 nucleotides read TGTGCCTGGACTGCGTGGGGTGAGGACACCGGGGAGCTGTTTTTT. Residues: CAWTAWGEDTGELFF. The rearrangement uses TRBV30 and TRBJ2-2; D uncertain. The CDR3 has 15 amino acids. V shed 4 bases and J shed 3 bases, with 15 bases lying between them. From germline, CDR1 is GTSNPN and CDR2 SVGIG (reference sequence).

The gene calls are TRBV5-1 and TRBJ1-5, with no clear D. This CDR3 comprises 11 residues. Germline CDR1 SGHRS, CDR2 YFSETQ. Between the trimmed V and J ends, which lost 1 base and 6 bases, there was a span of 2 bases. In nucleotides, the CDR3 is TGCGCCAGCAGCTTGACTCAGCCCCAGCATTTT. Amino acid sequence: CASSLTQPQHF.

The chain has TRBV7-7 and TRBJ1-1; no clear D. Germline CDR1 and CDR2: SSHAT and FNYEAQ (reference sequence). The ends were cut back, 5 bases at V and 1 base at J, with 8 bases in the middle. CDR3 size: 13 residues. As DNA, the CDR3 is TGTGCCAGCAGCGCCCAGGAGAACACTGAAGCTTTCTTT. It codes for CASSAQENTEAFF.

The rearrangement uses TRBV7-9 and TRBJ2-7; 7 nucleotides agree with TRBD2. There are 12 residues in the CDR3. Per germline, CDR1 SEHNR and CDR2 FQNEAQ (reference sequence). Trimming at V came to 7 bases and at J to 2 bases, leaving 2 bases not matched to a gene. For the CDR3, the DNA is TGTGCCAGCACTAGCGGTCCCTACGAGCAGTACTTC. Translation gives CASTSGPYEQYF.

V usage is TRBV11-2 and J usage is TRBJ1-6; D unresolved. Trimming shortened V by 5 bases and J by 10 bases, and 21 bases separated the two germline ends. Germline lookup yields CDR1 SGHAT and CDR2 FQNNGV. The CDR3 length is 16 residues. The CDR3 here is CASSRVQTLSESPLHF. In DNA form, the CDR3 reads TGTGCCAGCAGCCGAGTTCAGACACTTTCGGAATCACCCCTCCACTTT.

The rearrangement joins TRBV7-2 to TRBJ1-4; D call uncertain. Germline assignment: CDR1 SGHTA and CDR2 FQGNSA. The length of the CDR3 is 15 residues. V was shortened by 4 bases and J by 2 bases, with 11 bases between the two germline ends. The CDR3 sequence is CASSSGRQTNEKLFF. The CDR3 DNA sequence: TGTGCCAGCAGCTCGGGGAGGCAGACTAATGAAAAACTGTTTTTT.

V gene TRBV7-9 combines with J gene TRBJ1-1, with D maybe TRBD1 (5 bases). V was trimmed by 5 bases and J by 5 bases, leaving 18 bases between them. Germline V CDR1 and CDR2: SEHNR, FQNEAQ (reference sequence). The CDR3 loop spans 15 amino acids. In nucleotides, the CDR3 is TGTGCCAGCAGCCCAGGGCGGGGAAAGGAAACTGAAGCTTTCTTT. Protein product: CASSPGRGKETEAFF.

This clone was recorded only once. This CDR3 is CASSIGLAGTITDTQYF. The DNA for the CDR3 is TGTGCCAGTAGTATAGGACTAGCGGGAACGATCACAGATACGCAGTATTTT. The chain combines TRBV19 with TRBJ2-3; the match to TRBD2 covers 11 bases. There are 17 residues in the CDR3. Germline values: CDR1 LNHDA, CDR2 SQIVND (reference sequence). V gave up 1 base and J gave up 2 bases; unmatched junction bases: 5.

This chain joins TRBV5-4 and TRBJ2-1; unclear D gene. Trimming removed 0 bases at V and 6 bases at J, with 13 bases between. This CDR3 contains 15 residues. Germline loops: CDR1 SGHNT, CDR2 YYREEE (reference sequence). CDR3 DNA sequence: TGTGCCAGCAGCTTGGACTCAGCCGTTGGCAATGAGCAGTTCTTC. Its protein is CASSLDSAVGNEQFF.

The rearrangement joins TRBV5-1 to TRBJ2-7, with D hard to call. From germline, CDR1 is SGHRS and CDR2 YFSETQ. This CDR3 contains 13 residues. Trimming stripped 4 bases from V and 2 bases from J, with 10 bases between. CDR3 nucleotide sequence: TGCGCCAGCAGCGCAAGCCTCACCTACGAGCAGTACTTC. Translating gives CASSASLTYEQYF. Using reference TRBV5-1 and TRBJ2-7 for the parts outside the CDR3, the full variable domain is KAGVTQTPRYLIKTRGQQVTLSCSPISGHRSVSWYQQTPGQGLQFLFEYFSETQRNKGNFPGRFSGRQFSNSRSEMNVSTLELGDSALYLCASSASLTYEQYFGPGTRLTVT.

The V and J genes are TRBV19 and TRBJ1-1, with D unresolved. CDR3 size: 14 residues. The germline CDR1 and CDR2 sequences are LNHDA and SQIVND (reference sequence). V was cut by 2 bases and J by 4 bases, with 11 bases left in between. As DNA, the CDR3 is TGTGCCAGTAGTATATCAGGACGGGGCACTGAAGCTTTCTTT. Translated: CASSISGRGTEAFF.

The rearrangement joins TRBV11-2 to TRBJ2-5; no definite D call. Gene TRBJ2-7 matches the end of the DNA better, so the J call may be wrong. CDR3 length equals 13 residues. Germline V CDR1 and CDR2: SGHAT, FQNNGV. The CDR3 DNA follows: TGTGCCAGCAGCTTAGACGTCTCCTACGAGCAGTACTTC. Translation gives CASSLDVSYEQYF.

The V gene is TRBV11-2, the J gene TRBJ1-1; D call uncertain. Germline values: CDR1 SGHAT, CDR2 FQNNGV. This CDR3 has 17 amino acids. With 0 bases removed from V and 0 bases from J, the gap between germline ends came to 14 bases. The DNA of the CDR3 is TGTGCCAGCAGCTTAGATCCAAATGACTGGATGAACACTGAAGCTTTCTTT. Its protein product is CASSLDPNDWMNTEAFF. Full variable domain (rest looked up from reference TRBV11-2 and TRBJ1-1): EAGVAQSPRYKIIEKRQSVAFWCNPISGHATLYWYQQILGQGPKLLIQFQNNGVVDDSQLPKDRFSAERLKGVDSTLKIQPAKLEDSAVYLCASSLDPNDWMNTEAFFGQGTRLTVV.

The chain has TRBV15 and TRBJ1-4; perhaps TRBD1 as D (5 bases). V lost 3 bases and J lost 2, with 7 bases in between. Germline V gene lookup returns CDR1 LNHNV and CDR2 YYDKDF (reference sequence). CDR3 length: 14 amino acids. This chain's CDR3 is CATSSRQTNEKLFF. CDR3 nucleotide sequence: TGTGCCACCAGCAGCAGACAGACTAATGAAAAACTGTTTTTT.

This clone has just one count. This chain links TRBV18 with TRBJ1-4; 7 bases agree with TRBD1. Trimming at V came to 5 bases and at J to 7 bases, leaving 4 bases not matched to a gene. Germline CDR1 and CDR2: KGHSH and LQKENI. CDR3 length: 13 amino acids. The CDR3 region is CASSLRQGEKLFF. In DNA form, the CDR3 reads TGTGCCAGCTCATTAAGACAGGGTGAAAAACTGTTTTTT.

The chain couples TRBV5-1 to TRBJ2-3, with 10 bases matching TRBD2. Germline V CDR1 and CDR2: SGHRS, YFSETQ. The CDR3 loop spans 15 amino acids. The V gene end was trimmed by 0 bases and the J gene end by 4 bases; junction bases not matched to a gene: 2. CDR3 DNA sequence: TGCGCCAGCAGCTTGGTAGCGGGAGGTCCAGATACGCAGTATTTT. Its translation: CASSLVAGGPDTQYF.

This chain joins TRBV28 and TRBJ2-3; 11 bases are a match to TRBD2. The J segment lost 6 bases and the V segment lost 5 bases, leaving 10 bases of the junction unmatched. The CDR3 has 16 residues. CDR1 MDHEN and CDR2 SYDVKM come from the germline V gene. The CDR3 is CASSPQLAGEMDTQYF. The CDR3 DNA follows: TGTGCCAGCAGTCCACAACTAGCGGGAGAGATGGATACGCAGTATTTT.

The CDR3 loop is CASSDTTSSSYNEQFF. The CDR3 region has the DNA TGTGCCAGCTCAGACACGACTAGCTCCTCCTACAATGAGCAGTTCTTC. The chain couples TRBV18 to TRBJ2-1; 7 bases fit TRBD2. The ends lost 5 bases at V and 0 bases at J; junction bases unmatched: 7. In germline, CDR1 is KGHSH, CDR2 LQKENI. The CDR3 is 16 residues long.

Note on this clone: This sample includes further DNA sequences coding for the same CDR3. The chain recombines TRBV18 with TRBJ2-2, with D unresolved. This CDR3 spans 12 amino acids. Between the trimmed V and J ends, which lost 3 bases and 4 bases, there was a span of 3 bases. Germline V gene data show CDR1 as KGHSH and CDR2 as LQKENI. Here the CDR3 DNA reads TGTGCCAGCTCACCTTCCACCGGGGAGCTGTTTTTT. This encodes CASSPSTGELFF.

The chain uses TRBV7-9 and TRBJ2-1; D is unresolved. Trimming pared 8 bases from V and 6 bases from J, leaving 11 bases between. Germline V CDR1 and CDR2: SEHNR, FQNEAQ (reference sequence). CDR3 length: 12 residues. CDR3 in amino acids: CASLGAGNEQFF. As DNA, the CDR3 is TGTGCCAGCTTAGGAGCCGGCAATGAGCAGTTCTTC.

V and J are TRBV7-2 and TRBJ2-7; D gene uncertain. Trimming took 4 bases from V and 1 from J, leaving 11 bases between them. The CDR3 sequence is 14 residues long. Germline lookup yields CDR1 SGHTA and CDR2 FQGNSA. CDR3 coding DNA: TGTGCCAGCAGCTCTCTCCAGGAGTCCTACGAGCAGTACTTC. Translating gives CASSSLQESYEQYF.

The rearrangement joins TRBV6-5 to TRBJ1-2; no reliable D call. V lost 0 bases and J 6 bases, leaving 11 bases between the germline ends. This CDR3 comprises 14 residues. Germline CDR1 reads MNHEY; CDR2 reads SVGAGI. CDR3 in DNA: TGTGCCAGCAGTTACTCGGATGTGGGGAATGGCTACACCTTC. This translates into CASSYSDVGNGYTF.

The chain links TRBV2 to TRBJ1-2, with 7 nucleotides matching TRBD1. The V gene end was trimmed by 1 base and the J gene end by 4 bases; junction bases not matched to a gene: 0. Germline V gene data show CDR1 as SNHLY and CDR2 as FYNNEI. The CDR3 spans 13 residues. The CDR3 sequence is CASSEGDSYGYTF. CDR3 nucleotides: TGTGCCAGCAGTGAAGGGGACAGCTATGGCTACACCTTC.

V and J are TRBV19 and TRBJ1-1; 8 bases map to TRBD1. The trim removed 3 bases at V and 5 bases at J, leaving 8 bases unmatched. Germline CDR1 is LNHDA and CDR2 is SQIVND (reference sequence). The CDR3 is 15 amino acids. The CDR3 loop is CASSITSTGVTEAFF. Here the CDR3 DNA reads TGTGCCAGTAGTATCACCTCGACAGGGGTGACTGAAGCTTTCTTT. Together with reference TRBV19 and TRBJ1-1, the CDR3 gives the full variable domain: DGGITQSPKYLFRKEGQNVTLSCEQNLNHDAMYWYRQDPGQGLRLIYYSQIVNDFQKGDIAEGYSVSREKKESFPLTVTSAQKNPTAFYLCASSITSTGVTEAFFGQGTRLTVV.

This clone occurred once. The V and J genes are TRBV7-2 and TRBJ2-3; weak D call: TRBD2 (5 bases). The CDR3 has 15 amino acids. The germline gives CDR1 SGHTA, CDR2 FQGNSA. Trimming left V 6 bases short and J 3 bases short, with 16 bases between. CDR3 sequence: CASSKSGKYTDTQYF. The CDR3 nucleotides read TGTGCCAGCAGTAAGAGCGGAAAGTATACAGATACGCAGTATTTT.

This clone was recorded once. This rearrangement joins TRBV25-1 to TRBJ2-1; D possibly corresponds to TRBD2 (6 bases). The CDR3 spans 17 residues. CDR1 and CDR2 from the germline V gene are MGHDK and SYGVNS. Deletions cut 0 bases from V and 7 bases from J, with 19 bases between. CDR3: CASSEYGGNFNWNEQFF. The DNA for the CDR3 is TGTGCCAGCAGTGAATATGGGGGGAACTTCAATTGGAATGAGCAGTTCTTC.